The rows below give T cell receptor beta chains drawn from one sample of a study of vaccination effects on CD4 cells after COVID-19. TCRdb keeps only in-frame clones here, not all; method: immunoSEQ multiplex PCR. The table lists about 40,000 clones, around two thirds of them singletons. No antigens are known for them. The material was CD4+ T cells from PBMCs cultured without peptide, obtained after COVID-19 vaccination. These receptors all stem from a human donor who received a COVID-19 vaccine. The CDR3 runs from the conserved cysteine through the conserved F or W. Each record gives: V gene, clone size, J gene, D gene, CDR3 DNA, CDR3 protein. The D gene is left open where the match is weak. Clone size, where shown, is once, few, many, or a class for clones that have expanded.

TRBV7-9	.	TRBJ2-1	.	TGTGCCAGCAGCGGGGGGCGGGACATACTAAACAATGAGCAGTTCTTC	CASSGGRDILNNEQFF
TRBV2	.	TRBJ1-2	.	TGTGCCAGCAGTGAAACGAGGGGGATCTATGGCTACACCTTC	CASSETRGIYGYTF
TRBV9	.	TRBJ2-7	TRBD2	TGTGCCAGCAGCGCAAGAAGTGGGGGTCTAGCGGGGGGCCACTACGAGCAGTACTTC	CASSARSGGLAGGHYEQYF
TRBV19	.	TRBJ2-7	.	TGTGCCAGTAGCTTAAGTGGGATGACCTACGAGCAGTACTTC	CASSLSGMTYEQYF
TRBV18	.	TRBJ2-7	TRBD1	TGTGCCAGCTCACCTGGAGACAGGGGGCTGGAGCAGTACTTC	CASSPGDRGLEQYF
TRBV24-1	.	TRBJ2-6	.	TGTGCCTCCGGGACTTCTGGGGCCAACGTCCTGACTTTC	CASGTSGANVLTF
TRBV14	.	TRBJ2-7	TRBD1	TGTGCCAGCAGCCATCCTCAGGACAGGGGCTCCTACGAGCAGTACTTC	CASSHPQDRGSYEQYF
TRBV28	.	TRBJ2-7	TRBD2	TGTGCCAGCAGTTCTAGCGGGGGGTTCGGGTACGAGCAGTACTTC	CASSSSGGFGYEQYF
TRBV5-1	.	TRBJ1-6	.	TGCGCCAGCAAGTTGGGGACGGTAGACTATAATTCACCCCTCCACTTT	CASKLGTVDYNSPLHF
TRBV19	once	TRBJ1-2	TRBD1	TGTGCCAGTAGTCTCTGGGACAGGGCTGACTATGGCTACACCTTC	CASSLWDRADYGYTF
TRBV5-1	medium-sized	TRBJ1-1	.	TGCGCCAGCAGCTTGCGTCCGGGTGGCACTGAAGCTTTCTTT	CASSLRPGGTEAFF
TRBV6-5	once	TRBJ1-2	.	TGTGCCAGCAGTTATGGGAACAGGGATGGCTACACCTTC	CASSYGNRDGYTF
TRBV5-1	.	TRBJ2-3	.	TGCGCCAGCAGCTTGGAGGCCCCCGGCACAGATACGCAGTATTTT	CASSLEAPGTDTQYF
TRBV6-1	.	TRBJ2-4	TRBD2	TGTGCCAGCAGCGAACTAGCGGGGAGTATACTAGCCAAAAACATTCAGTACTTC	CASSELAGSILAKNIQYF
TRBV27	.	TRBJ1-6	TRBD1	TGTGCCAGCAGACCTGGGACAGGGGATAATTCACCCCTCCACTTT	CASRPGTGDNSPLHF
TRBV6-2/TRBV6-3	.	TRBJ2-7	TRBD1	TGTGCCAGCAGTTCCCGGTCCGTGGCGGGACAGGTGTACGAGCAGTACTTC	CASSSRSVAGQVYEQYF
TRBV5-6	.	TRBJ2-3	.	TGTGCCAGCAGCACGACTCACACAGATACGCAGTATTTT	CASSTTHTDTQYF
TRBV11-3	.	TRBJ2-3	.	TGTGCCAGCAGCTTAGATCTAGCAGATACGCAGTATTTT	CASSLDLADTQYF
TRBV9	few	TRBJ2-5	.	TGTGCCAGCAGCGGGGGGTCCATCACCCAAGAGACCCAGTACTTC	CASSGGSITQETQYF
TRBV5-1	.	TRBJ2-5	.	TGCGCCAGCAGCTTGATGAGCGCGGAGACCCAGTACTTC	CASSLMSAETQYF
TRBV5-1	.	TRBJ2-4	.	TGCGCCAGCAGCTTGGCGGCAGGGCGAAACATTCAGTACTTC	CASSLAAGRNIQYF
TRBV15	once	TRBJ2-1	.	TGTGCCACCAGCAGAGGCGCGGCGAGCTCCTACAATGAGCAGTTCTTC	CATSRGAASSYNEQFF
TRBV2	.	TRBJ1-3	.	TGTGCCAGCAGTGGAGGTTCTGGATTGGGCGCAAACACCATATATTTT	CASSGGSGLGANTIYF
TRBV19	.	TRBJ2-3	TRBD1	TGTGCCAGTAGAAGGACAGGCCGAGATACAGATACGCAGTATTTT	CASRRTGRDTDTQYF
TRBV7-2	.	TRBJ2-2	TRBD2	TGTGCCAGCAGCTTAGGAGGCGGGAGGTTAGCCGGGGAGCTGTTTTTT	CASSLGGGRLAGELFF
TRBV7-9	.	TRBJ2-7	.	TGTGCCAGCAGCTTAGGGGGCGACTACGAGCAGTACTTC	CASSLGGDYEQYF
TRBV5-1	.	TRBJ2-6	.	TGCGCCAGCAACCTCGGGACACCTGGCGCCAACGTCCTGACTTTC	CASNLGTPGANVLTF
TRBV4-1	few	TRBJ1-2	TRBD1	TGCGCCAGCAGCGCTCCGGGACAGCTGCGGGGCTACACCTTC	CASSAPGQLRGYTF
TRBV6-5	.	TRBJ2-5	.	TGTGCCAGCAGATCGGGCGGGGCAGGAGAGACCCAGTACTTC	CASRSGGAGETQYF